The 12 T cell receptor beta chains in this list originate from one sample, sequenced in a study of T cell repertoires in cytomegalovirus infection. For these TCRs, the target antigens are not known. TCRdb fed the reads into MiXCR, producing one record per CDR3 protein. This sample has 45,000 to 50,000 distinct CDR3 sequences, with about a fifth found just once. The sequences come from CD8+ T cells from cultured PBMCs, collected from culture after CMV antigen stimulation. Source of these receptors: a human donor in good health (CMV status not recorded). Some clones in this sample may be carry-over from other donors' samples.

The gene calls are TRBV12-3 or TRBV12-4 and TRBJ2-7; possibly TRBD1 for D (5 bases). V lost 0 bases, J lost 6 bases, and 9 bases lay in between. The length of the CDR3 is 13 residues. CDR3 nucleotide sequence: TGTGCCAGCAGTTTAGCCGACAGTTCCGAGCAGTACTTC. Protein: CASSLADSSEQYF.

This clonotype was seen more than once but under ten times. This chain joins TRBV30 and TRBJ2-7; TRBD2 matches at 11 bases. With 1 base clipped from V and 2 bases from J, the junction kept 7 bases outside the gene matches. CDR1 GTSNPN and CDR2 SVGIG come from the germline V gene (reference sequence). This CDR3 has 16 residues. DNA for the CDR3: TGTGCCTGGAGTGGCACCGGGACTAGCGGAACCTACGAGCAGTACTTC. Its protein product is CAWSGTGTSGTYEQYF.

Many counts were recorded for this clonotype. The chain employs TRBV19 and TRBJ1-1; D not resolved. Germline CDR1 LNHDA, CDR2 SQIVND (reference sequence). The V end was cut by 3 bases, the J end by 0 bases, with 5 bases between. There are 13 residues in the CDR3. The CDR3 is CASSIELNTEAFF. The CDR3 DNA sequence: TGTGCCAGTAGTATTGAACTGAACACTGAAGCTTTCTTT. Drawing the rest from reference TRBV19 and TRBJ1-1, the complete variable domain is DGGITQSPKYLFRKEGQNVTLSCEQNLNHDAMYWYRQDPGQGLRLIYYSQIVNDFQKGDIAEGYSVSREKKESFPLTVTSAQKNPTAFYLCASSIELNTEAFFGQGTRLTVV.

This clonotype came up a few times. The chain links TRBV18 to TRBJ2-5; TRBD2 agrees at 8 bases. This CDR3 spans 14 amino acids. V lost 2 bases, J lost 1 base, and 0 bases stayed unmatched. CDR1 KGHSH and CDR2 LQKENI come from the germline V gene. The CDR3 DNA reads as TGTGCCAGCTCACCAGGACTAGCCCAAGAGACCCAGTACTTC. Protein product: CASSPGLAQETQYF.

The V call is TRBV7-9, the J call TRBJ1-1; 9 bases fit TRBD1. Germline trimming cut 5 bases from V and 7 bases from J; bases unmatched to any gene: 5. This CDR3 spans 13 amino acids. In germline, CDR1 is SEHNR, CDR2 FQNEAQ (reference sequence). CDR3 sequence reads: CASSPGTGIEAFF. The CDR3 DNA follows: TGTGCCAGCAGCCCAGGGACAGGGATTGAAGCTTTCTTT.

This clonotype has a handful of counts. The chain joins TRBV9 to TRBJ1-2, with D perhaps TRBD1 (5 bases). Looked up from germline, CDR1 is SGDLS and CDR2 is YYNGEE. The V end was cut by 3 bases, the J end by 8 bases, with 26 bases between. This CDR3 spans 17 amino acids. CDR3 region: CASSALAPGRGEGGYTF. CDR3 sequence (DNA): TGTGCCAGCAGCGCACTTGCACCGGGACGGGGGGAAGGAGGCTACACCTTC.

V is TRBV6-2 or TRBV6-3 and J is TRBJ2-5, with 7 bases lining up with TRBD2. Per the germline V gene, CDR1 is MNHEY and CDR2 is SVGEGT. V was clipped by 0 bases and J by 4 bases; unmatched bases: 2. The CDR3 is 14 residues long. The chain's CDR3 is CASSYSAGVETQYF. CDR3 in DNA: TGTGCCAGCAGTTACTCGGCGGGGGTAGAGACCCAGTACTTC.

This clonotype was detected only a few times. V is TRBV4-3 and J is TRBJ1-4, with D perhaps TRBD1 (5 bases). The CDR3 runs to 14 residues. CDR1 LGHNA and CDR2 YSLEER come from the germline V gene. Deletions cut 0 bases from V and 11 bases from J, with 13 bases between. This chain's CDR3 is CASSQDTWGPKLFF. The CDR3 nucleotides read TGCGCCAGCAGCCAAGATACGTGGGGACCTAAACTGTTTTTT.

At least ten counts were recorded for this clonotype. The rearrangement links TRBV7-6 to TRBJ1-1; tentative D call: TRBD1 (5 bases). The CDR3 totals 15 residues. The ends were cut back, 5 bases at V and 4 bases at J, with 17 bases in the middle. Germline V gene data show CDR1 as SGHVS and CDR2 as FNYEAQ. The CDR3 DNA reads TGTGCCAGCAGCGAACTGGGGGAGGATAGCACTGAAGCTTTCTTT. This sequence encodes CASSELGEDSTEAFF. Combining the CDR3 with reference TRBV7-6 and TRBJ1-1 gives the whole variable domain GAGVSQSPRYKVTKRGQDVALRCDPISGHVSLYWYRQALGQGPEFLTYFNYEAQQDKSGLPNDRFSAERPEGSISTLTIQRTEQRDSAMYRCASSELGEDSTEAFFGQGTRLTVV.

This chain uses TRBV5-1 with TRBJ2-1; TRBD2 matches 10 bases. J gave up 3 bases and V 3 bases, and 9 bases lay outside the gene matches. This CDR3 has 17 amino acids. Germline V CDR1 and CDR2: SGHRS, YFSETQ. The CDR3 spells CASSWTSGRMGYNEQFF. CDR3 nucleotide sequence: TGCGCCAGCAGCTGGACTAGCGGCAGGATGGGCTACAATGAGCAGTTCTTC.

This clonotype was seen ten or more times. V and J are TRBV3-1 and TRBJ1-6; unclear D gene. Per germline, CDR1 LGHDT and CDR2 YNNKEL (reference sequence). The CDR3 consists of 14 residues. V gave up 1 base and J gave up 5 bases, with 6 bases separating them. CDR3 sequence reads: CASSQGDNNSPLHF. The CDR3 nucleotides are TGTGCCAGCAGCCAAGGGGATAATAATTCACCCCTCCACTTT.

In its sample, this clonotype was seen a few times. CDR3 sequence reads: CAWSALGINEQFF. CDR3 in DNA: TGTGCCTGGAGCGCTCTGGGGATCAATGAGCAGTTCTTC. This rearrangement joins TRBV30 to TRBJ2-1; no definite D call. The CDR3 has 13 residues. Trimming cost V 3 bases and J 6 bases, with 12 bases left between them. Germline-derived CDR1 and CDR2 are GTSNPN and SVGIG (reference sequence).